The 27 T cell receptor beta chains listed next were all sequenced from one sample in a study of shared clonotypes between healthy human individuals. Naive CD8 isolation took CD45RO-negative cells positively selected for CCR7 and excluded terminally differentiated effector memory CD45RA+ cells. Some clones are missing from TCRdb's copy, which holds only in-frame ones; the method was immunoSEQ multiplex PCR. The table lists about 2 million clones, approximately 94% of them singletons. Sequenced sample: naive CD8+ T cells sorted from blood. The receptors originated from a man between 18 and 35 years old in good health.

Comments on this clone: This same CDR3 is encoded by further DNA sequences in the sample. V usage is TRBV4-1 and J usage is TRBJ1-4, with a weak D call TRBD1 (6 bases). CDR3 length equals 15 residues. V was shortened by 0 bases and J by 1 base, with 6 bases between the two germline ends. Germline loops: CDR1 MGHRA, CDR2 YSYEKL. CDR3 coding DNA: TGCGCCAGCAGCCAAGACAGGGGAACTAATGAAAAACTGTTTTTT. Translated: CASSQDRGTNEKLFF.

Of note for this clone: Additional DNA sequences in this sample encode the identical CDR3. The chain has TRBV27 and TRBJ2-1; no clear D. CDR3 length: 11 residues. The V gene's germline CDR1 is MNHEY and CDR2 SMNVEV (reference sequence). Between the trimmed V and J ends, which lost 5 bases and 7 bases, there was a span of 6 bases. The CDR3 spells CASSRGNEQFF. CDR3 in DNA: TGTGCCAGCAGTCGTGGAAATGAGCAGTTCTTC.

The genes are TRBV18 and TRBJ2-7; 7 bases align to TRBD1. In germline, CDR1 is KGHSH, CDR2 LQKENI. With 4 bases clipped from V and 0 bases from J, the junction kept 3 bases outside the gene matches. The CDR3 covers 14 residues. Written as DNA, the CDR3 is TGTGCCAGCTCACTTTCAGGGGGCTCCTACGAGCAGTACTTC. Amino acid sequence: CASSLSGGSYEQYF.

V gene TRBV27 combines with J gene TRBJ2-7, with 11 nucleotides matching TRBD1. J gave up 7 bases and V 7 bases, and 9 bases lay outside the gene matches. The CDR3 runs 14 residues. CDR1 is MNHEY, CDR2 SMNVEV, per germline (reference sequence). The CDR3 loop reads CASTPGQGVGEQYF. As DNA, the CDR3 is TGTGCCAGCACCCCGGGACAGGGGGTCGGAGAGCAGTACTTC.

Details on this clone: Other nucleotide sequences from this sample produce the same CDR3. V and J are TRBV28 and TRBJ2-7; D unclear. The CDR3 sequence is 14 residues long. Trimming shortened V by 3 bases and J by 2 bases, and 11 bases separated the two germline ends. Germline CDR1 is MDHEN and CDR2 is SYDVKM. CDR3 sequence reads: CASSLAGLPYEQYF. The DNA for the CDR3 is TGTGCCAGCAGTTTGGCAGGCCTTCCCTACGAGCAGTACTTC.

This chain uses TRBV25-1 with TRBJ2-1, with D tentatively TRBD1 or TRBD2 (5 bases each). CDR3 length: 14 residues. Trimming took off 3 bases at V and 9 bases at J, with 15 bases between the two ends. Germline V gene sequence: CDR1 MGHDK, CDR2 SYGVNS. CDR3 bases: TGTGCCAGCAGTGATGATCCTCTTGGGGGTGAGCAGTTCTTC. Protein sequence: CASSDDPLGGEQFF.

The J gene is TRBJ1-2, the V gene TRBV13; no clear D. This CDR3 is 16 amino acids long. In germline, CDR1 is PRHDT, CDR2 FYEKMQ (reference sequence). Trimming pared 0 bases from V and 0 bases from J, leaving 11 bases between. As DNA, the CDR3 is TGTGCCAGCAGCTTAGGCGCAGGAGTCCCTAACTATGGCTACACCTTC. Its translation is CASSLGAGVPNYGYTF.

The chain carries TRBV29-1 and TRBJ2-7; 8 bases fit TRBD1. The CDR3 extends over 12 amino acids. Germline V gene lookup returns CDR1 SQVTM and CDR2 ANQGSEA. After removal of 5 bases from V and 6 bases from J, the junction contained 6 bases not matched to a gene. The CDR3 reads CSVLTTGGEQYF. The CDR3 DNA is TGCAGCGTTCTTACCACAGGGGGCGAGCAGTACTTC.

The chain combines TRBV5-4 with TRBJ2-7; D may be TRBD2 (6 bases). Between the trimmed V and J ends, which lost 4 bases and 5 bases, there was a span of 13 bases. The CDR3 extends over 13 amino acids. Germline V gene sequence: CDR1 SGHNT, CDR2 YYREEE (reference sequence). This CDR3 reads CASSGSWGDEQYF. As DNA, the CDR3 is TGTGCCAGCAGCGGGAGTTGGGGGGACGAGCAGTACTTC.

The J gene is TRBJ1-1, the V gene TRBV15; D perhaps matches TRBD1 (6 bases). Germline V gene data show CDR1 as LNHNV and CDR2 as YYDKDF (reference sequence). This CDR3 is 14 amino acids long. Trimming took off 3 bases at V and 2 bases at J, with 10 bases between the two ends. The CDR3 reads CATSSDRTNTEAFF. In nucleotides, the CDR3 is TGTGCCACCAGCAGTGACAGGACTAACACTGAAGCTTTCTTT.

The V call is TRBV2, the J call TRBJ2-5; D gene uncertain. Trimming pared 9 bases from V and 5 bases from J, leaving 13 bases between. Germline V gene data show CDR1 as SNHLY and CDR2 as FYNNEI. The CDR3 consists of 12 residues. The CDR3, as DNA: TGTGCCAGTACTCCACGAAGGGAGACCCAGTACTTC. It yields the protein CASTPRRETQYF.

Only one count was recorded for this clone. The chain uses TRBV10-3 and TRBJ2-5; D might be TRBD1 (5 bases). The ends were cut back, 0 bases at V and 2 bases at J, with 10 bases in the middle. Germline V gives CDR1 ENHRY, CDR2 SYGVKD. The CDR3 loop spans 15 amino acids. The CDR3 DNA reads TGTGCCATCAGTGAGTCGCTACAGGATCAAGAGACCCAGTACTTC. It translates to CAISESLQDQETQYF.

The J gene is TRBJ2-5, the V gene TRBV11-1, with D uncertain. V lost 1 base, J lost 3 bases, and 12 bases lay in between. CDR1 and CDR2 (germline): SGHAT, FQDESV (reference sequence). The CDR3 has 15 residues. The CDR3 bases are TGTGCCAGCAGCTTAGATTTAATTGGTGAAGAGACCCAGTACTTC. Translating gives CASSLDLIGEETQYF.

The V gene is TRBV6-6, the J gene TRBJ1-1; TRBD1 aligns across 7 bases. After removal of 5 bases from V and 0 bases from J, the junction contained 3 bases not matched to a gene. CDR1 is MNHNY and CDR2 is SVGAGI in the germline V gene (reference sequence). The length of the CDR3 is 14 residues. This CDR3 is CASSQGGMNTEAFF. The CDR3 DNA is TGTGCCAGCAGTCAGGGGGGCATGAACACTGAAGCTTTCTTT.

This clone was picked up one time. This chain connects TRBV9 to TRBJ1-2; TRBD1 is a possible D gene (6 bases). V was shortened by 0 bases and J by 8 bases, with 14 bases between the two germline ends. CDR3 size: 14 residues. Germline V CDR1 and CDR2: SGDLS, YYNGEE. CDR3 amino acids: CASSVGSGAWGYTF. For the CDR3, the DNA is TGTGCCAGCAGCGTAGGATCAGGGGCGTGGGGCTACACCTTC.

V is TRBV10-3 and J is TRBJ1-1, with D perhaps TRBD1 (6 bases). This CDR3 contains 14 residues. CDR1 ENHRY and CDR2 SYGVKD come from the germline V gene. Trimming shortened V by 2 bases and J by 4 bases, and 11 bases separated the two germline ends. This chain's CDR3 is CAISERGASTEAFF. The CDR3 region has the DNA TGTGCCATCAGTGAGCGGGGGGCCTCCACTGAAGCTTTCTTT.

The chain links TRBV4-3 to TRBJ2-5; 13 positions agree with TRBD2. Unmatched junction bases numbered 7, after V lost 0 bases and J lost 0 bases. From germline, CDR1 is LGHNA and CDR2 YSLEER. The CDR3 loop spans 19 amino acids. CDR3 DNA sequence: TGCGCCAGCAGCCAAGATTGGACTAGCGGGAGAGCGGACCAAGAGACCCAGTACTTC. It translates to CASSQDWTSGRADQETQYF.

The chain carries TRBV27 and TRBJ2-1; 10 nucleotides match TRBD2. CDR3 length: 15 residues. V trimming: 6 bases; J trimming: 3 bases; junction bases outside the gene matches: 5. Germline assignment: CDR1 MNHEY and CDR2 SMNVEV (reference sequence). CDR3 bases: TGTGCCAGCAGCATAGCGGGAGGCGGCTACAATGAGCAGTTCTTC. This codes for CASSIAGGGYNEQFF.

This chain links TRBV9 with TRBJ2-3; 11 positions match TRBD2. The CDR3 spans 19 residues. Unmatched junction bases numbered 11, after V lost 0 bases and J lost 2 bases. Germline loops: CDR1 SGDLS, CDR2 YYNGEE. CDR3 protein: CASSVEGMGTSGDTDTQYF. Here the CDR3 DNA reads TGTGCCAGCAGCGTAGAAGGTATGGGGACTAGCGGCGACACAGATACGCAGTATTTT. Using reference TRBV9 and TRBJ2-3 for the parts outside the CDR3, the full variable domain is DSGVTQTPKHLITATGQRVTLRCSPRSGDLSVYWYQQSLDQGLQFLIQYYNGEERAKGNILERFSAQQFPDLHSELNLSSLELGDSALYFCASSVEGMGTSGDTDTQYFGPGTRLTVL.

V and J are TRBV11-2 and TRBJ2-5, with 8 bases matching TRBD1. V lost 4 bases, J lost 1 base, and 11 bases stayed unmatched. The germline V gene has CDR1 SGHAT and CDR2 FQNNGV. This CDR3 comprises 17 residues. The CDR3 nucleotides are TGTGCCAGCAGCTCGTGGCCCCTCGACAGGGGCCAAGAGACCCAGTACTTC. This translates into CASSSWPLDRGQETQYF.

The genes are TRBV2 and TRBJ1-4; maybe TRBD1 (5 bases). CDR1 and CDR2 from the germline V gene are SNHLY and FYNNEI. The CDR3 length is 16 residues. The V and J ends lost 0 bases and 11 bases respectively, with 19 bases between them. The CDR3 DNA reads TGTGCCAGCAGTGAAGCAGGGGTTAGCCCCTATGTGAAACTGTTTTTT. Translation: CASSEAGVSPYVKLFF.

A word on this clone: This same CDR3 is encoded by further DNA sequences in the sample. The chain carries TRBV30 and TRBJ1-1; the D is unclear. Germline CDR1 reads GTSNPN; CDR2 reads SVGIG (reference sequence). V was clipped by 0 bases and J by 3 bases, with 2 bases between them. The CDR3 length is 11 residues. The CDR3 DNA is TGTGCCTGGAGTGTGGACACTGAAGCTTTCTTT. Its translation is CAWSVDTEAFF. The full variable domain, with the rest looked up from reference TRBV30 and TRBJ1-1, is SQTIHQWPATLVQPVGSPLSLECTVEGTSNPNLYWYRQAAGRGLQLLFYSVGIGQISSEVPQNLSASRPQDRQFILSSKKLLLSDSGFYLCAWSVDTEAFFGQGTRLTVV.

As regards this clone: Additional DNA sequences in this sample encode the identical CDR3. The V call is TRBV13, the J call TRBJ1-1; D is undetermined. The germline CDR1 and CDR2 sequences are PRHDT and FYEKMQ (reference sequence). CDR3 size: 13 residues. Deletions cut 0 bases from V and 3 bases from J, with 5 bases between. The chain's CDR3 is CASSLGRDTEAFF. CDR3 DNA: TGTGCCAGCAGCTTAGGAAGGGACACTGAAGCTTTCTTT.

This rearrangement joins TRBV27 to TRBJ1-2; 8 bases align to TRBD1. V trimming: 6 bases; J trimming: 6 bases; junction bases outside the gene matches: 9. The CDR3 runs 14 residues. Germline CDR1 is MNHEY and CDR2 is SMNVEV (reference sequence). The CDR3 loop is CASRNTGTGDGYTF. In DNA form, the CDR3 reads TGTGCCAGCAGGAACACCGGGACAGGCGATGGCTACACCTTC.

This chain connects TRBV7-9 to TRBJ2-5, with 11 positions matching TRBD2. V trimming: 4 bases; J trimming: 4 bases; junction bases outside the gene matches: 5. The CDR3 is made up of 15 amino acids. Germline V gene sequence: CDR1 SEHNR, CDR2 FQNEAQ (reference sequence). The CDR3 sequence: CASSSQTSGTETQYF. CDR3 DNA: TGTGCCAGCAGCTCACAGACTAGCGGGACAGAGACCCAGTACTTC.

CDR3 sequence (DNA): TGTGCCAGCAGTGAAGCGCTGACAGGGGATGAGACCCAGTACTTC. Protein sequence: CASSEALTGDETQYF. V is TRBV6-1 and J is TRBJ2-5, with 8 bases that match TRBD1. CDR3 size: 15 residues. CDR1 MNHNS and CDR2 SASEGT come from the germline V gene. V was pared by 0 bases and J by 5 bases, with 5 bases of the junction left unmatched.

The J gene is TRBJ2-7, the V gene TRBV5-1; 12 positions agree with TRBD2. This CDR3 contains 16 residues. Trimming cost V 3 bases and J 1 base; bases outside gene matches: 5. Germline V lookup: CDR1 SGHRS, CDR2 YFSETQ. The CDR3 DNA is TGCGCCAGCAGCTCCCGACTAGCGGGAGTTTCCTACGAGCAGTACTTC. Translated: CASSSRLAGVSYEQYF.